The 30 T cell receptor beta chains below were found in one sample sequenced in a study of T-cell reconstitution after alpha-beta-depleted transplantation in children. Preparation of the TCRbeta library was carried out with unique molecular identifiers. TCRdb independently ran MiXCR on the PCR reads; one entry per CDR3 protein. The data show about 580,000 distinct CDR3 sequences, with about 23% seen just once and roughly 15% held by the top ten. The sequences come from PBMCs, mostly from graft donor cells, collected 360 days after TCRalphabeta/CD19-depleted stem cell transplant. The receptors come from a boy less than two years old who had a stem cell transplant for acute myeloid leukemia, so the T cells may come from the graft donor.

Ten or more counts support this clonotype. The rearrangement joins TRBV20-1 to TRBJ2-2, with 7 bases aligning to TRBD1. The J segment lost 5 bases and the V segment lost 5 bases, leaving 11 bases of the junction unmatched. CDR3 length: 15 amino acids. Germline-derived CDR1 and CDR2 are DFQATT and SNEGSKA (reference sequence). This CDR3 reads CSAVLRDSFTGELFF. CDR3 bases: TGCAGTGCTGTACTCCGGGACAGCTTTACCGGGGAGCTGTTTTTT.

J is TRBJ2-3 and V is TRBV28; 9 bases map to TRBD2. CDR3 length equals 19 residues. The V gene end was trimmed by 4 bases and the J gene end by 4 bases; junction bases not matched to a gene: 18. Germline V gene data show CDR1 as MDHEN and CDR2 as SYDVKM. Here the CDR3 DNA reads TGTGCCAGCAGTTCCGCAGACCAGCGGGGGGTTACCGGACCAGATACGCAGTATTTT. As protein: CASSSADQRGVTGPDTQYF.

This sequence joins TRBV2 and TRBJ2-1, with a weak D call TRBD1 (6 bases). V was pared by 6 bases and J by 10 bases, with 22 bases between. The germline CDR1 and CDR2 sequences are SNHLY and FYNNEI. The CDR3 loop spans 15 amino acids. CDR3 residues: CASRRDTNYDLEQFF. For the CDR3, the DNA is TGTGCCAGCAGGAGGGACACAAATTATGACTTGGAGCAGTTCTTC.

The CDR3 loop reads CASSQDRGNGGNQPQHF. The CDR3 nucleotides are TGTGCCAGCAGCCAAGATAGAGGGAACGGAGGCAATCAGCCCCAGCATTTT. The chain combines TRBV4-2 with TRBJ1-5; D remains ambiguous. Germline CDR1 is LGHNA and CDR2 is YNFKEQ. Trimming shortened V by 0 bases and J by 2 bases, and 14 bases separated the two germline ends. This CDR3 has 17 amino acids.

This clonotype was counted at least ten times. The gene calls are TRBV4-3 and TRBJ2-7; tentative D call: TRBD2 (6 bases). Germline V lookup: CDR1 LGHNA, CDR2 YSLEER. V was trimmed by 5 bases and J by 5 bases, leaving 7 bases between them. The CDR3 runs to 11 residues. CDR3 in amino acids: CASSWGDEQYF. As DNA, the CDR3 is TGCGCCAGCAGCTGGGGGGACGAGCAGTACTTC.

Many counts were recorded for this clonotype. CDR3 sequence reads: CAISESVAGRSGTGELFF. The CDR3 coding sequence is TGTGCCATCAGTGAGTCGGTAGCGGGGCGTTCGGGCACCGGGGAGCTGTTTTTT. The chain recombines TRBV10-3 with TRBJ2-2; TRBD2 matches at 8 bases. J gave up 4 bases and V 0 bases, and 10 bases lay outside the gene matches. The CDR3 runs 18 residues. In germline, CDR1 is ENHRY, CDR2 SYGVKD.

The rearrangement links TRBV12-3 or TRBV12-4 to TRBJ1-4; tentative D call: TRBD1 (6 bases). V was clipped by 5 bases and J by 8 bases, with 18 bases between them. This CDR3 has 15 residues. DNA of the CDR3: TGTGCCAGCAGTCATGGAGGTATTCAGGGGGAAAAACTGTTTTTT. It encodes CASSHGGIQGEKLFF.

This clonotype came up a few times. The V and J genes are TRBV20-1 and TRBJ2-5, with unresolved D. Germline V lookup: CDR1 DFQATT, CDR2 SNEGSKA (reference sequence). V shed 8 bases and J shed 0 bases, with 10 bases lying between them. This CDR3 is built from 12 residues. The CDR3: CSPVGYQETQYF. DNA for the CDR3: TGCAGTCCAGTAGGGTACCAAGAGACCCAGTACTTC.

This clonotype was detected ten times or more. The chain employs TRBV5-1 and TRBJ2-1, with TRBD2 identical over 7 bases. There are 11 residues in the CDR3. Trimming took 6 bases from V and 8 from J; bases not matched to a gene: 2. Germline CDR1 reads SGHRS; CDR2 reads YFSETQ. Here the CDR3 reads CASTRGDEQFF. As DNA, the CDR3 is TGCGCCAGCACTCGGGGGGATGAGCAGTTCTTC.

This clonotype was counted ten times or more. The chain combines TRBV6-5 with TRBJ1-1; maybe TRBD1 (5 bases). This CDR3 spans 14 amino acids. Germline lookup yields CDR1 MNHEY and CDR2 SVGAGI. Trimming took 2 bases from V and 1 from J, leaving 8 bases between them. As DNA, the CDR3 is TGTGCCAGCAGTTACGGGACGCAGAACACTGAAGCTTTCTTT. Translating gives CASSYGTQNTEAFF.

This clonotype showed up many times. V and J are TRBV5-1 and TRBJ1-1; a weak D match, TRBD1 (5 bases). Looked up from germline, CDR1 is SGHRS and CDR2 is YFSETQ. The V end lost 4 bases, the J end lost 2 bases, and 12 bases lay between the germline ends. The CDR3 has 14 amino acids. The CDR3 DNA reads as TGCGCCAGCAGCCTGGGACCTGGAAACACTGAAGCTTTCTTT. This encodes CASSLGPGNTEAFF.

The V gene is TRBV12-3 or TRBV12-4, the J gene TRBJ2-7; weak D call: TRBD1 (7 bases). This CDR3 is 13 amino acids long. V lost 11 bases to trimming and J lost 2 bases, with 16 bases between them. CDR3 amino acids: CAPPGGPPYEQYF. CDR3 DNA sequence: TGTGCCCCGCCAGGGGGGCCTCCCTACGAGCAGTACTTC.

The chain couples TRBV6-5 to TRBJ1-1; tentatively, D is TRBD1 (5 bases). Germline V lookup: CDR1 MNHEY, CDR2 SVGAGI. The V end was cut by 0 bases, the J end by 0 bases, with 11 bases between. CDR3 length: 16 residues. The CDR3 sequence: CASSYSRETVNTEAFF. Written as DNA, the CDR3 is TGTGCCAGCAGTTACTCTAGGGAGACAGTGAACACTGAAGCTTTCTTT.

This clonotype occurred many times. The CDR3 DNA sequence: TGTGCCAGCAGTTTGGACAGCACCGGGGAGCTGTTTTTT. Its protein is CASSLDSTGELFF. The J gene is TRBJ2-2, the V gene TRBV12-3 or TRBV12-4; a weak D match, TRBD1 (6 bases). Trimming stripped 3 bases from V and 4 bases from J, with 6 bases between. CDR3 length: 13 amino acids.

This clonotype was counted a few times. V and J are TRBV25-1 and TRBJ1-1; 7 bases map to TRBD1. There are 15 residues in the CDR3. V was pared by 6 bases and J by 1 base, with 8 bases of the junction left unmatched. From germline, CDR1 is MGHDK and CDR2 SYGVNS. In DNA form, the CDR3 reads TGTGCCAGCAGGCCGTTGGGACAGCCGAACACTGAAGCTTTCTTT. It translates to CASRPLGQPNTEAFF. Full variable domain (missing parts from reference TRBV25-1 and TRBJ1-1): EADIYQTPRYLVIGTGKKITLECSQTMGHDKMYWYQQDPGMELHLIHYSYGVNSTEKGDLSSESTVSRIRTEHFPLTLESARPSHTSQYLCASRPLGQPNTEAFFGQGTRLTVV.

This clonotype has ten or more counts. V and J are TRBV15 and TRBJ2-1, with D maybe TRBD2 (5 bases). V was clipped by 5 bases and J by 5 bases, with 19 bases between them. The germline V gene encodes CDR1 LNHNV and CDR2 YYDKDF (reference sequence). The CDR3 has 16 amino acids. Written as DNA, the CDR3 is TGTGCCACCAGCCCCCCGGGCCAACTAGTGGACAATGAGCAGTTCTTC. It is translated as CATSPPGQLVDNEQFF.

This clonotype was detected a few times. V usage is TRBV29-1 and J usage is TRBJ2-7; no reliable D call. The CDR3 is made up of 13 amino acids. V lost 4 bases and J lost 0, with 10 bases in between. Germline V gene lookup returns CDR1 SQVTM and CDR2 ANQGSEA. In DNA, the CDR3 is TGCAGCGTTGTTTCGGGCAGCTCCTACGAGCAGTACTTC. Its protein product is CSVVSGSSYEQYF.

The V call is TRBV5-1, the J call TRBJ1-5, with TRBD1 identical over 8 bases. With 0 bases clipped from V and 8 bases from J, the junction kept 4 bases outside the gene matches. This CDR3 has 14 residues. Germline CDR1 and CDR2: SGHRS and YFSETQ. The CDR3 nucleotides are TGCGCCAGCAGCTTGGCGACAGGGGTTGAGCCCCAGCATTTT. This encodes CASSLATGVEPQHF.

The chain recombines TRBV7-9 with TRBJ2-7; D might be TRBD2 (7 bases). V dropped 2 bases and J dropped 0 bases, with 14 bases sitting between them. This CDR3 contains 16 residues. CDR1 and CDR2 (germline): SEHNR, FQNEAQ (reference sequence). The CDR3 region has the DNA TGTGCCAGCAGCTTAAGGGAGGGGACACCCTCCTACGAGCAGTACTTC. It encodes CASSLREGTPSYEQYF.

The chain couples TRBV5-1 to TRBJ1-5, with D unclear. Germline CDR1 is SGHRS and CDR2 is YFSETQ. The CDR3 loop spans 13 amino acids. V was clipped by 5 bases and J by 6 bases, with 12 bases between them. CDR3 loop: CASSFDPSQPQHF. CDR3 sequence (DNA): TGCGCCAGCAGTTTCGACCCAAGTCAGCCCCAGCATTTT.

In its sample, this clonotype was seen many times. V gene TRBV6-5 combines with J gene TRBJ2-2; no clear D. This CDR3 region has 13 residues. The germline gives CDR1 MNHEY, CDR2 SVGAGI. V gave up 6 bases and J gave up 2 bases, with 7 bases separating them. The CDR3 DNA reads TGTGCCAGCAGAAGGGTTAACACCGGGGAGCTGTTTTTT. Translation gives CASRRVNTGELFF.

The V and J genes are TRBV4-3 and TRBJ2-1; 16 bases are shared with TRBD2. Germline trimming cut 0 bases from V and 8 bases from J; bases unmatched to any gene: 7. CDR3 size: 18 residues. Germline V gene lookup returns CDR1 LGHNA and CDR2 YSLEER. The CDR3 region has the DNA TGCGCCAGCAGCCAAGAAGTGGGGACTAGCGGGGGGGAGGATGAGCAGTTCTTC. Translating gives CASSQEVGTSGGEDEQFF.

This clonotype was seen at least ten times. V is TRBV6-2 or TRBV6-3 and J is TRBJ2-3; 9 bases agree with TRBD2. The V and J ends lost 1 base and 4 bases, in that order; junction bases with no gene match: 6. There are 16 residues in the CDR3. Germline V gene lookup returns CDR1 MNHEY and CDR2 SVGEGT. CDR3 DNA sequence: TGTGCCAGCAGTTACTGGAAGCTAGCGGGGTCAGATACGCAGTATTTT. Its translation is CASSYWKLAGSDTQYF.

This chain connects TRBV29-1 to TRBJ2-3; 11 bases align to TRBD1. This CDR3 has 15 amino acids. V dropped 8 bases and J dropped 5; count of bases not matched to a gene: 12. Germline CDR1 and CDR2: SQVTM and ANQGSEA. CDR3 DNA: TGCAGCCTAAGCAAGGGACAGGGGGTGGGAGATACGCAGTATTTT. Protein: CSLSKGQGVGDTQYF.

This clonotype has just a few counts. The rearrangement joins TRBV20-1 to TRBJ2-3; D might be TRBD1 (5 bases). This CDR3 is 15 amino acids long. V lost 2 bases and J lost 5, with 17 bases in between. Germline V gives CDR1 DFQATT, CDR2 SNEGSKA (reference sequence). The CDR3 loop reads CSARIGVAYIDTQYF. DNA of the CDR3: TGCAGTGCTAGAATAGGGGTCGCATATATAGATACGCAGTATTTT.

The chain employs TRBV4-1 and TRBJ2-2; the D call may be TRBD1 or TRBD2 (6 bases each). V gave up 0 bases and J gave up 1 base, with 18 bases separating them. Germline V gives CDR1 MGHRA, CDR2 YSYEKL. The CDR3 loop spans 19 amino acids. DNA of the CDR3: TGCGCCAGCAGCCAAGATTTGGACCCGGGGGCGTTGAACACCGGGGAGCTGTTTTTT. Protein: CASSQDLDPGALNTGELFF.

This clonotype was found a few times. The chain has TRBV6-4 and TRBJ2-2; D is unresolved. V was trimmed by 2 bases and J by 3 bases, leaving 13 bases between them. The CDR3 length is 16 residues. Germline V gene sequence: CDR1 MRHNA, CDR2 SNTAGT. The CDR3 DNA sequence: TGTGCCAGCAGTGACAAGGCAGAACCCTACACCGGGGAGCTGTTTTTT. This codes for CASSDKAEPYTGELFF.

The CDR3 DNA is TGTGCCAGCAGTGATGACCGGACTAGCGGGGGGGTTTCCTACGAGCAGTACTTC. Translation gives CASSDDRTSGGVSYEQYF. The chain couples TRBV25-1 to TRBJ2-7, with 15 bases aligning to TRBD2. The CDR3 spans 18 residues. Germline V CDR1 and CDR2: MGHDK, SYGVNS. With V trimmed by 3 bases and J by 1 base, 7 bases remained unmatched.

The V and J genes are TRBV20-1 and TRBJ2-3; possibly TRBD2 for D (6 bases). This CDR3 is 13 amino acids long. Trimming removed 0 bases from V and 8 bases from J, with 12 bases in between. Per the germline V gene, CDR1 is DFQATT and CDR2 is SNEGSKA (reference sequence). CDR3 sequence reads: CSARDTTSLTQYF. The CDR3 DNA follows: TGCAGTGCTAGAGATACGACTAGTCTTACGCAGTATTTT.

V usage is TRBV29-1 and J usage is TRBJ2-2; 9 bases align to TRBD2. The V gene's germline CDR1 is SQVTM and CDR2 ANQGSEA. V lost 3 bases and J lost 5; bases outside the gene matches: 7. This CDR3 is 15 amino acids long. CDR3 residues: CSVDKAGGTTGELFF. Written as DNA, the CDR3 is TGCAGCGTTGACAAGGCGGGGGGGACAACCGGGGAGCTGTTTTTT.